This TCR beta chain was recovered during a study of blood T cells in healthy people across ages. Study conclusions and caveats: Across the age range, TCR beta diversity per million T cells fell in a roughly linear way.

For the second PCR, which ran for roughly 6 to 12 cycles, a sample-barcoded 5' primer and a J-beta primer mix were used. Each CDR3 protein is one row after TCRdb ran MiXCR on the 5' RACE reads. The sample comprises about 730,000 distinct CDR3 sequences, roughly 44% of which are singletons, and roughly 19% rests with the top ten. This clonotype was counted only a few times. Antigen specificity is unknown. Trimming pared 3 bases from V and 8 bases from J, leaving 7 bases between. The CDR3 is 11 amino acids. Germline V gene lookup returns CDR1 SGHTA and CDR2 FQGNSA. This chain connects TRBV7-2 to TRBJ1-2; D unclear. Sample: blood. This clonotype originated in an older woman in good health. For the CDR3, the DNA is TGTGCCAGCAGCTTGATGGAGGGCTACACCTTC. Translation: CASSLMEGYTF.